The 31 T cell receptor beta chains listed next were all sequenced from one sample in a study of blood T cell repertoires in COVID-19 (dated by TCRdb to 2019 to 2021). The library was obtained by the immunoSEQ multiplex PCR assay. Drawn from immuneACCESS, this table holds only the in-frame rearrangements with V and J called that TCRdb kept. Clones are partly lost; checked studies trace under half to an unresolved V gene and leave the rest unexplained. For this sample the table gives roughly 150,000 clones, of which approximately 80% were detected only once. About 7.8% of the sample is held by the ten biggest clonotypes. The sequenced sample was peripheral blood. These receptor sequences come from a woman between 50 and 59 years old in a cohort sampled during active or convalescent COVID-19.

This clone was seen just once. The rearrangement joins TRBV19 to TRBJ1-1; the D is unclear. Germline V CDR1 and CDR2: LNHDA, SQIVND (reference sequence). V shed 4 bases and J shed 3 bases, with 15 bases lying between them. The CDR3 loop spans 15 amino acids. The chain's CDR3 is CASSTEGGSDTEAFF. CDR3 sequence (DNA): TGTGCCAGTAGTACCGAGGGAGGGAGCGACACTGAAGCTTTCTTT. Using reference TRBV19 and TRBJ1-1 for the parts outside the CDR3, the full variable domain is DGGITQSPKYLFRKEGQNVTLSCEQNLNHDAMYWYRQDPGQGLRLIYYSQIVNDFQKGDIAEGYSVSREKKESFPLTVTSAQKNPTAFYLCASSTEGGSDTEAFFGQGTRLTVV.

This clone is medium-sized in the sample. CDR3 nucleotides: TGTGCCAGCAGCCGCCGGCGTACAGTCCCTGAAGCTTTCTTT. Amino acids: CASSRRRTVPEAFF. V gene TRBV5-6 combines with J gene TRBJ1-1; D call uncertain. The ends were cut back, 4 bases at V and 6 bases at J, with 16 bases in the middle. The germline gives CDR1 SGHDT, CDR2 YYEEEE. The CDR3 length is 14 residues.

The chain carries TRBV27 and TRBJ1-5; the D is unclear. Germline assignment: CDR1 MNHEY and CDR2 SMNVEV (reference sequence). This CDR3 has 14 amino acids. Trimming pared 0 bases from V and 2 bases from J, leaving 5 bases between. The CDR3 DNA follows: TGTGCCAGCAGTTTATCCTCCGGCAATCAGCCCCAGCATTTT. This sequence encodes CASSLSSGNQPQHF.

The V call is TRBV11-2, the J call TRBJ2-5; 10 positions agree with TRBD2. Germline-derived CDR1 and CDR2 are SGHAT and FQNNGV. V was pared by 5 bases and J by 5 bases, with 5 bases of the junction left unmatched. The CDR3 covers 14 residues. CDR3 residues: CASSLLAGRETQYF. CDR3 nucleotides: TGTGCCAGCAGCCTACTAGCGGGAAGGGAGACCCAGTACTTC.

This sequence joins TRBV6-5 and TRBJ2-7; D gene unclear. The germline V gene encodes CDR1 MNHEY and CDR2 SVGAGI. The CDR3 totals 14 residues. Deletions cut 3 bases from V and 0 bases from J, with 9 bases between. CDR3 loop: CASSYRRSSYEQYF. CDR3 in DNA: TGTGCCAGCAGTTATCGCCGGAGCTCCTACGAGCAGTACTTC.

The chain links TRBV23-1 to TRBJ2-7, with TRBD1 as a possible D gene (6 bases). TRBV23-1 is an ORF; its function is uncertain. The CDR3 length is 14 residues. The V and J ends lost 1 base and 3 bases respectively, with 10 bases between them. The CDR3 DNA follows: TGCGCCAGCAGTCAATTGCAACAGGGCTACGAGCAGTACTTC. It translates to CASSQLQQGYEQYF.

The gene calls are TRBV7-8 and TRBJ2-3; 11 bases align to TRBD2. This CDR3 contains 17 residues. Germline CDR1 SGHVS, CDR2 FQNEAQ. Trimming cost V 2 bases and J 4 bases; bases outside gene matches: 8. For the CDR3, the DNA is TGTGCCAGCAGCTTAATTTTTAGCGGGGGGGCCGCAGATACGCAGTATTTT. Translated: CASSLIFSGGAADTQYF.

The CDR3 nucleotides read TGTGCCATCCCTAGGGGCGGGGGGAAAGACACCGGGGAGCTGTTTTTT. This encodes CAIPRGGGKDTGELFF. The chain employs TRBV5-4 and TRBJ2-2; 8 bases are a match to TRBD2. This CDR3 is built from 16 residues. J lost 3 bases, V lost 9 bases, and 13 bases had no gene match. Germline loops: CDR1 SGHNT, CDR2 YYREEE (reference sequence).

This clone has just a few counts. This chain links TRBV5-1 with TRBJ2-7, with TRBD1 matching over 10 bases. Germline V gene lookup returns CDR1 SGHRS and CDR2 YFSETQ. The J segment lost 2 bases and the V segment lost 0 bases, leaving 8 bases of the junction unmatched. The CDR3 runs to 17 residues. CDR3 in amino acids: CASSLAPGTGETYEQYF. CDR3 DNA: TGCGCCAGCAGCTTGGCTCCCGGGACAGGGGAAACCTACGAGCAGTACTTC.

The chain's CDR3 is CASSLGTSGVFNTGELFF. Here the CDR3 DNA reads TGTGCCAGCAGCCTTGGGACTAGCGGGGTATTCAACACCGGGGAGCTGTTTTTT. The rearrangement uses TRBV7-9 and TRBJ2-2; 13 bases are a match to TRBD2. The CDR3 is made up of 18 amino acids. The junction had 8 bases not matched to a gene; V was cut back by 5 bases and J by 2 bases. CDR1 is SEHNR and CDR2 is FQNEAQ in the germline V gene (reference sequence).

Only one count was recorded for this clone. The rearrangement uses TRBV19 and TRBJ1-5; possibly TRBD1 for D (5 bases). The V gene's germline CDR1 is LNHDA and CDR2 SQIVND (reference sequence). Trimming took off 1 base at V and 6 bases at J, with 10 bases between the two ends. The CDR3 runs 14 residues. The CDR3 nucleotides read TGTGCCAGTAGTATAGCAGGGATGGGTCAGCCCCAGCATTTT. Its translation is CASSIAGMGQPQHF.

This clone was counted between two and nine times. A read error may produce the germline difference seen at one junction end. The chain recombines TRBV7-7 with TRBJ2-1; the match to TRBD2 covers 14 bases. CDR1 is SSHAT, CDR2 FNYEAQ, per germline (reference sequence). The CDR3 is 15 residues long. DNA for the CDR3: TGTGCTAGCAGCCAGGGACTAGCGGGGGCGGATGAGCAGTTCTTC. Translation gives CASSQGLAGADEQFF.

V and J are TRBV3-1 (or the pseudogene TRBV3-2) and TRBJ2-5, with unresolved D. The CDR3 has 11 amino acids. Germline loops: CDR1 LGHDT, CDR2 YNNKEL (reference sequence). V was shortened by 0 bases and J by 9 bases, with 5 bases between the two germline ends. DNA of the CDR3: TGTGCCAGCAGCCAAGAGGCCCCCCAGTACTTC. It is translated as CASSQEAPQYF.

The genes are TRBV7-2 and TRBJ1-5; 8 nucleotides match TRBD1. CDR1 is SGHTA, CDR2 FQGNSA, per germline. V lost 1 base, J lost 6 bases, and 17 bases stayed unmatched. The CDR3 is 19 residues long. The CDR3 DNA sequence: TGTGCCAGCAGCTTAGTACCGGGACAGGTAGGGGTGGTAGGTCAGCCCCAGCATTTT. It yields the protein CASSLVPGQVGVVGQPQHF.

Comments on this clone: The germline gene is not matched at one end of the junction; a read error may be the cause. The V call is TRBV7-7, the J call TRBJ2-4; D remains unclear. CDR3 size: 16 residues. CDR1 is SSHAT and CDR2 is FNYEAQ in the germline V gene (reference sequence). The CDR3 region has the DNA TGTGCTAGCAGCTGTCTAAGCGCCGTAGCCAAAAACATTCAGTACTTC. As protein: CASSCLSAVAKNIQYF.

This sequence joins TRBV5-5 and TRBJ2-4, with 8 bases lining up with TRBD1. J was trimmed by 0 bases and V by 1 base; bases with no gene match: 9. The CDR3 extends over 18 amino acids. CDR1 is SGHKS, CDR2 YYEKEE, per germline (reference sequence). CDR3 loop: CASSLPGGRPLAKNIQYF. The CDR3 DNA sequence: TGTGCCAGCAGCTTGCCAGGGGGCCGCCCTTTAGCCAAAAACATTCAGTACTTC.

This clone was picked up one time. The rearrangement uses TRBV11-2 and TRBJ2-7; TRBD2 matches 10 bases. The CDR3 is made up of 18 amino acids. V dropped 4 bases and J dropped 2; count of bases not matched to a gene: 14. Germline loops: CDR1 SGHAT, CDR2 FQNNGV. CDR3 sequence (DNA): TGTGCCAGCAGCTCCCCAGGTGGGCTAGCGGGGGTTACCTACGAGCAGTACTTC. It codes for CASSSPGGLAGVTYEQYF.

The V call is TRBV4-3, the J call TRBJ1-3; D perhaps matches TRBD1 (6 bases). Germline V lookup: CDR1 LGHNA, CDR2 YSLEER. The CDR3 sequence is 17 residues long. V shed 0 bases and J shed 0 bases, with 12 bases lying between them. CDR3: CASSQDPGGVSGNTIYF. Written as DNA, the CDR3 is TGCGCCAGCAGCCAAGATCCGGGGGGCGTCTCTGGAAACACCATATATTTT.

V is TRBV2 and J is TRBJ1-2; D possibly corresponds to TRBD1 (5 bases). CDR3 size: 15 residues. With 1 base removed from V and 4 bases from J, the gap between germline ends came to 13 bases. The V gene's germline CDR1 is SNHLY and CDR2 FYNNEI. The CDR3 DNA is TGTGCCAGCAGTGAAGGGACTAGCACAGGCTATGGCTACACCTTC. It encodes CASSEGTSTGYGYTF.

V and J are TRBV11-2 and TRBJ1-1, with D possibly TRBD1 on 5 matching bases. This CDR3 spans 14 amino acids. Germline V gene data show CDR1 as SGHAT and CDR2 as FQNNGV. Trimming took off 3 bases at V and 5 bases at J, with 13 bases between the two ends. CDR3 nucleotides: TGTGCCAGCAGCTTTTCCAGGGAGGGTACTGAAGCTTTCTTT. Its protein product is CASSFSREGTEAFF.

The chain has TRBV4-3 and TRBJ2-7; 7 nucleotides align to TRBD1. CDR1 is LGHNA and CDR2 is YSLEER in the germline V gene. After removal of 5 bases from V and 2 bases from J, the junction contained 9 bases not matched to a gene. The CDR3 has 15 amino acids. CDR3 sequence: CASSVITGVTYEQYF. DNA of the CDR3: TGCGCCAGCAGCGTAATCACAGGGGTAACCTACGAGCAGTACTTC.

The CDR3 loop is CASSSGISGGAVDTQYF. The CDR3 DNA reads TGCGCCAGCAGCTCCGGGATTAGCGGGGGGGCAGTAGATACGCAGTATTTT. This chain joins TRBV5-1 and TRBJ2-3; 11 nucleotides align to TRBD2. After removal of 3 bases from V and 5 bases from J, the junction contained 11 bases not matched to a gene. The length of the CDR3 is 17 residues. Per the germline V gene, CDR1 is SGHRS and CDR2 is YFSETQ.

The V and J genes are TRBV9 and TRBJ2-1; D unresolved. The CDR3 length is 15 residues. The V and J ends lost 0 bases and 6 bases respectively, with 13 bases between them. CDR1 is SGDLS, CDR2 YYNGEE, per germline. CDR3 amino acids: CASSVGLEVLNEQFF. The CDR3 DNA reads TGTGCCAGCAGCGTAGGGCTAGAGGTTCTCAATGAGCAGTTCTTC.

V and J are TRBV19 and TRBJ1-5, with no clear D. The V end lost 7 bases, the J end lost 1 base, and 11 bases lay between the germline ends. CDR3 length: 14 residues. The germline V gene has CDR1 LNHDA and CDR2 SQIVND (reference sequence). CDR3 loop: CASMGRSSNQPQHF. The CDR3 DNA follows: TGTGCCAGTATGGGCAGATCAAGCAATCAGCCCCAGCATTTT. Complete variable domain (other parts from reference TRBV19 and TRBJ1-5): DGGITQSPKYLFRKEGQNVTLSCEQNLNHDAMYWYRQDPGQGLRLIYYSQIVNDFQKGDIAEGYSVSREKKESFPLTVTSAQKNPTAFYLCASMGRSSNQPQHFGDGTRLSIL.

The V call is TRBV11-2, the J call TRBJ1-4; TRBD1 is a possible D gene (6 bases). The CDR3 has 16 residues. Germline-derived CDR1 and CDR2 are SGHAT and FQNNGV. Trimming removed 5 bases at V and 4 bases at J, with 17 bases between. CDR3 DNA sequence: TGTGCCAGCAGCCCCTGGGGGCGAGGGCTTAATGAAAAACTGTTTTTT. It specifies CASSPWGRGLNEKLFF.

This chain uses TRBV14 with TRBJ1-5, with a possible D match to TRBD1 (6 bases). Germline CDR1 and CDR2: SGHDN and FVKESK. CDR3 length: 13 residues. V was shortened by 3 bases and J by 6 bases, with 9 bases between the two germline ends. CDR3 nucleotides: TGTGCCAGCAGCCAGGGGGCGGGTCAGCCCCAGCATTTT. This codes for CASSQGAGQPQHF.

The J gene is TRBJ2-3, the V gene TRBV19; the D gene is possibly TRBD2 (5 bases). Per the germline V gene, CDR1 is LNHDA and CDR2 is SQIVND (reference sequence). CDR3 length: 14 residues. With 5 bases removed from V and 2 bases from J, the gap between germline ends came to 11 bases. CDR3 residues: CASSPGKATDTQYF. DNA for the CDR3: TGTGCCAGTAGTCCGGGGAAGGCCACAGATACGCAGTATTTT.

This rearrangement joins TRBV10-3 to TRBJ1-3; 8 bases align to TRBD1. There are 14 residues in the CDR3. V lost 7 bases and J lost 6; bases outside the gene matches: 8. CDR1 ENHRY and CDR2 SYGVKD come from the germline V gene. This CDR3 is CAINRQGSENTIYF. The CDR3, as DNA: TGTGCCATCAACAGACAGGGGAGTGAAAACACCATATATTTT.

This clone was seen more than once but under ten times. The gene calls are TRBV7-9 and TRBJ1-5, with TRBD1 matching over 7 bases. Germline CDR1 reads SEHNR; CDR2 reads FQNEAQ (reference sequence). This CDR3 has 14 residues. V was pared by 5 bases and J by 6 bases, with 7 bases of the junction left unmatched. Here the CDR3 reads CASSTDREFQPQHF. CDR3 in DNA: TGTGCCAGCAGCACTGACAGGGAGTTTCAGCCCCAGCATTTT.

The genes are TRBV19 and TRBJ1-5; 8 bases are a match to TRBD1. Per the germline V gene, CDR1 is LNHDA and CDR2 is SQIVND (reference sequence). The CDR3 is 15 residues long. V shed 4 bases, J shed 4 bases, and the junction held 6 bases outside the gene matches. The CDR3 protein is CASSTEDRVNQPQHF. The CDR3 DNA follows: TGTGCCAGTAGTACCGAGGACAGGGTGAATCAGCCCCAGCATTTT.

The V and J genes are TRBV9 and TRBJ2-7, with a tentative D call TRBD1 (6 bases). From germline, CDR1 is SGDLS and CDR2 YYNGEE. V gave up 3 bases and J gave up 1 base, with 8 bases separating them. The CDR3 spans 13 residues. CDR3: CASSAGQSYEQYF. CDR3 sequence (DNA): TGTGCCAGCAGCGCCGGACAGTCCTACGAGCAGTACTTC.